Listed below are T cell receptor beta chains from one sample, sequenced in a study of technical replicates of blood from a few donors. The method was immunoSEQ multiplex PCR; TCRdb's version includes in-frame clones alone and lacks a portion of them. This sample has about 79,000 clones; 94% occur once, and the top ten carry roughly 0.26%. The specimen sequenced was T cells isolated from PBMCs. Every receptor here comes from a human donor in good health. CDR3s include the opening cysteine and the closing phenylalanine or tryptophan. Each record gives: V gene, clone size, J gene, D gene, CDR3 DNA, CDR3 protein. D genes are given only for firm matches. Only some rows state a clone size, as once, few, many or a class for expanded clones.

>TRBV7-6|-|TRBJ1-5|-
TGTGCCAGCAGCCGACTACAGGGTTGGTTGCAGCCCCAGCATTTT
CASSRLQGWLQPQHF
>TRBV15|-|TRBJ1-5|-
TGTGCCACCAGCATTCCCGGGGGTCAGCCCCAGCATTTT
CATSIPGGQPQHF
>TRBV29-1|-|TRBJ1-2|TRBD1
TGCAGCGTTGAAGGGGACAGGGGCATCAATGGCTACACCTTC
CSVEGDRGINGYTF
>TRBV28|-|TRBJ2-4|-
TGTGCCAGCACCCGGCGGTCCCTAGCCAAAAACATTCAGTACTTC
CASTRRSLAKNIQYF
>TRBV7-9|-|TRBJ2-7|-
TGTGCCAGCAGCTCCCGGGGTGGGGGGAACTACTACGAGCAGTACTTC
CASSSRGGGNYYEQYF
>TRBV12-5|once|TRBJ1-5|-
TGTGCTAGTGCTTCAACCAGCGGGGGGGGAGCTAATCAGCCCCAGCATTTT
CASASTSGGGANQPQHF
>TRBV6-5|once|TRBJ2-7|TRBD1
TGTGCCACCCTAGGACAGGGTCGTGGTAGCGAGCAGTACTTC
CATLGQGRGSEQYF
>TRBV28|once|TRBJ2-7|-
TGTGCCAGCAGTCTAATTCTAGCGTCGACCGCCTACGAGCAGTACTTC
CASSLILASTAYEQYF
>TRBV29-1|-|TRBJ1-2|-
TGCAGCGCACTAGAGGGCTATGGCTACACCTTC
CSALEGYGYTF
>TRBV10-2|-|TRBJ2-1|TRBD2
TGCGCCAGCAAGGCGGGGGGCCTTGCGGATGAGCAGTTCTTC
CASKAGGLADEQFF